These 30 T cell receptor beta chains were sequenced from one sample in a study of T cell changes during pregnancy in multiple sclerosis. Here immunoSEQ multiplex PCR was the method, and the copy in TCRdb shows in-frame clones only, minus some. The repertoire includes fewer than 85,000 clones, 80% to 95% of them detected once, and 1.5% to 2% sits in the top ten. The material sequenced was peripheral blood, taken in the first trimester of pregnancy. Receptors were obtained from a female donor in good health, enrolled as a control in a pregnancy study.

The chain employs TRBV6-5 and TRBJ2-2; TRBD2 matches at 12 bases. Germline loops: CDR1 MNHEY, CDR2 SVGAGI. The J segment lost 4 bases and the V segment lost 0 bases, leaving 0 bases of the junction unmatched. The CDR3 sequence is 16 residues long. The CDR3 spells CASSYSTSGSTGELFF. CDR3 in DNA: TGTGCCAGCAGTTACTCGACTAGCGGGAGCACCGGGGAGCTGTTTTTT.

V is TRBV7-2 and J is TRBJ1-5, with no clear D. Germline loops: CDR1 SGHTA, CDR2 FQGNSA. The germline V and J ends were trimmed by 8 bases and 1 base, with 9 bases remaining between them. CDR3 length: 13 residues. The CDR3 is CASGERSNQPQHF. The CDR3 bases are TGTGCCAGCGGAGAAAGGAGCAATCAGCCCCAGCATTTT. Supplemented by reference TRBV7-2 and TRBJ1-5, the full variable domain reads GAGVSQSPSNKVTEKGKDVELRCDPISGHTALYWYRQSLGQGLEFLIYFQGNSAPDKSGLPSDRFSAERTGGSVSTLTIQRTQQEDSAVYLCASGERSNQPQHFGDGTRLSIL.

In this sample, this clone turned up a few times. The chain uses TRBV6-1 and TRBJ1-4, with 7 bases fitting TRBD1. This CDR3 has 13 amino acids. Germline V gene lookup returns CDR1 MNHNS and CDR2 SASEGT. V gave up 0 bases and J gave up 10 bases; unmatched junction bases: 2. The CDR3, as DNA: TGTGCCAGCAGTGAAGCACAGGGGAGAAAACTGTTTTTT. Translation gives CASSEAQGRKLFF.

This chain links TRBV5-1 with TRBJ1-1, with D perhaps TRBD1 (5 bases). Trimming left V 0 bases short and J 1 base short, with 10 bases between. The V gene's germline CDR1 is SGHRS and CDR2 YFSETQ. This CDR3 is built from 15 residues. CDR3: CASSLGGGSNTEAFF. The CDR3 DNA is TGCGCCAGCAGCTTGGGTGGGGGGTCGAACACTGAAGCTTTCTTT.

The rearrangement uses TRBV7-9 and TRBJ1-4; D is unresolved. Germline assignment: CDR1 SEHNR and CDR2 FQNEAQ (reference sequence). The V and J ends lost 1 base and 10 bases respectively, with 13 bases between them. CDR3 length equals 14 residues. DNA for the CDR3: TGTGCCAGCAGCTTAGTAGAGTCCCAGCGAAAACTGTTTTTT. The encoded protein is CASSLVESQRKLFF.

The chain has TRBV7-9 and TRBJ1-4, with unresolved D. Germline values: CDR1 SEHNR, CDR2 FQNEAQ (reference sequence). Trimming shortened V by 5 bases and J by 0 bases, and 10 bases separated the two germline ends. CDR3 length equals 15 residues. The CDR3, as DNA: TGTGCCAGCAGCATAGACGGAGCAACTAATGAAAAACTGTTTTTT. It is translated as CASSIDGATNEKLFF. The full variable domain, rest sourced from reference TRBV7-9 and TRBJ1-4, is DTGVSQNPRHKITKRGQNVTFRCDPISEHNRLYWYRQTLGQGPEFLTYFQNEAQLEKSRLLSDRFSAERPKGSFSTLEIQRTEQGDSAMYLCASSIDGATNEKLFFGSGTQLSVL.

This chain uses TRBV11-2 with TRBJ2-3, with 7 bases that match TRBD2. Trimming removed 4 bases from V and 10 bases from J; junction bases left unmatched: 8. This CDR3 contains 13 residues. From germline, CDR1 is SGHAT and CDR2 FQNNGV. CDR3 DNA: TGTGCCAGCAGCTCAACGACTAGCCGCGCGCAGTATTTT. It specifies CASSSTTSRAQYF.

The gene calls are TRBV4-1 and TRBJ2-5; 7 bases agree with TRBD1. This CDR3 is built from 14 residues. After removal of 3 bases from V and 2 bases from J, the junction contained 3 bases not matched to a gene. Germline V gene data show CDR1 as MGHRA and CDR2 as YSYEKL. CDR3 in amino acids: CASSHIQGQETQYF. The CDR3 nucleotides are TGCGCCAGCAGCCATATACAGGGGCAAGAGACCCAGTACTTC.

This clone was seen only once. The rearrangement uses TRBV28 and TRBJ1-2; D unclear. CDR1 MDHEN and CDR2 SYDVKM come from the germline V gene. Trimming pared 6 bases from V and 5 bases from J, leaving 16 bases between. The CDR3 loop spans 14 amino acids. The CDR3 is CASSSTGMGYGYTF. CDR3 DNA: TGTGCCAGCAGCTCTACCGGGATGGGGTATGGCTACACCTTC.

The chain links TRBV4-1 to TRBJ2-1; 14 positions match TRBD2. The CDR3 runs 20 residues. V gave up 2 bases and J gave up 0 bases; unmatched junction bases: 9. CDR1 is MGHRA, CDR2 YSYEKL, per germline. CDR3 DNA: TGCGCCAGCAGCCAAACGGGACTAGCGGGAGTCTGGGGCTCCTACAATGAGCAGTTCTTC. Its protein is CASSQTGLAGVWGSYNEQFF.

The J gene is TRBJ1-5, the V gene TRBV28, with 8 bases matching TRBD1. This CDR3 contains 15 residues. Germline V gives CDR1 MDHEN, CDR2 SYDVKM. V gave up 1 base and J gave up 6 bases; unmatched junction bases: 5. In DNA, the CDR3 is TGTGCCAGCAGTTTATTACAGGGGGATTCTCAGCCCCAGCATTTT. It translates to CASSLLQGDSQPQHF.

CDR3 sequence: CASSQALGLAGVSTDTQYF. The CDR3 DNA reads as TGTGCCAGCAGCCAAGCGCTAGGACTAGCGGGAGTTAGCACAGATACGCAGTATTTT. V usage is TRBV4-2 and J usage is TRBJ2-3; TRBD2 matches 13 bases. Per the germline V gene, CDR1 is LGHNA and CDR2 is YNFKEQ. J was trimmed by 0 bases and V by 1 base; bases with no gene match: 7. The CDR3 loop spans 19 amino acids.

The DNA of the CDR3 is TGTGCCAGCATGGCAGCGACAGGGCCCTACGAGCAGTACTTC. Residues: CASMAATGPYEQYF. The J gene is TRBJ2-7, the V gene TRBV27; the match to TRBD1 covers 7 bases. The CDR3 has 14 residues. J was trimmed by 2 bases and V by 7 bases; bases with no gene match: 8. Looked up from germline, CDR1 is MNHEY and CDR2 is SMNVEV (reference sequence).

In nucleotides, the CDR3 is TGTGCCAGCAGTGCGGGTCCAGATTCCTACAATGAGCAGTTCTTC. The encoded protein is CASSAGPDSYNEQFF. V usage is TRBV6-1 and J usage is TRBJ2-1; D unclear. The CDR3 covers 15 residues. V was trimmed by 4 bases and J by 1 base, leaving 11 bases between them. Germline CDR1 and CDR2: MNHNS and SASEGT.

CDR3 loop: CAISERRTAEWETQYF. In DNA form, the CDR3 reads TGTGCCATCAGTGAGCGACGGACTGCGGAGTGGGAGACCCAGTACTTC. The chain joins TRBV10-3 to TRBJ2-5; TRBD2 is a possible D gene (5 bases). The CDR3 consists of 16 residues. Looked up from germline, CDR1 is ENHRY and CDR2 is SYGVKD. Trimming took 2 bases from V and 5 from J, leaving 18 bases between them.

The J gene is TRBJ2-7, the V gene TRBV5-1, with 7 bases fitting TRBD1. Trimming removed 1 base from V and 4 bases from J; junction bases left unmatched: 5. The CDR3 is made up of 14 amino acids. CDR1 and CDR2 from the germline V gene are SGHRS and YFSETQ. CDR3 region: CASSLTGDLYEQYF. The CDR3 region has the DNA TGCGCCAGCAGCTTGACAGGGGACCTTTACGAGCAGTACTTC. The full variable domain, in which reference TRBV5-1 and TRBJ2-7 provide the parts outside the CDR3, is KAGVTQTPRYLIKTRGQQVTLSCSPISGHRSVSWYQQTPGQGLQFLFEYFSETQRNKGNFPGRFSGRQFSNSRSEMNVSTLELGDSALYLCASSLTGDLYEQYFGPGTRLTVT.

The CDR3 reads CASSQGDRGMDGYTF. DNA of the CDR3: TGCGCCAGCAGTCAAGGGGACCGCGGGATGGATGGCTACACCTTC. This chain connects TRBV23-1 to TRBJ1-2; tentative D call: TRBD1 (5 bases). TRBV23-1 is assigned to the ORF class and has an uncertain function. The V gene lost 2 bases and the J gene lost 6 bases, with 16 bases spanning the gap. This CDR3 contains 15 residues.

The V and J genes are TRBV7-2 and TRBJ2-7; D ambiguous. The CDR3 is 14 residues long. Germline V gives CDR1 SGHTA, CDR2 FQGNSA. V was clipped by 3 bases and J by 0 bases, with 9 bases between them. CDR3 region: CASSFPGSSYEQYF. CDR3 coding DNA: TGTGCCAGCAGCTTCCCCGGGTCCTCCTACGAGCAGTACTTC. The full variable domain, its missing parts supplied by reference TRBV7-2 and TRBJ2-7, is GAGVSQSPSNKVTEKGKDVELRCDPISGHTALYWYRQSLGQGLEFLIYFQGNSAPDKSGLPSDRFSAERTGGSVSTLTIQRTQQEDSAVYLCASSFPGSSYEQYFGPGTRLTVT.

V is TRBV5-1 and J is TRBJ2-3; 9 bases are shared with TRBD1. The germline gives CDR1 SGHRS, CDR2 YFSETQ. V dropped 1 base and J dropped 6; count of bases not matched to a gene: 3. This CDR3 has 14 residues. Here the CDR3 reads CASSLTGGEDTQYF. The CDR3 DNA reads as TGCGCCAGCAGCTTGACAGGGGGCGAGGATACGCAGTATTTT.

The chain has TRBV27 and TRBJ1-1; D might be TRBD1 (5 bases). In germline, CDR1 is MNHEY, CDR2 SMNVEV (reference sequence). CDR3 size: 14 residues. Trimming removed 3 bases at V and 4 bases at J, with 12 bases between. The CDR3: CASSLGGVGTEAFF. The DNA for the CDR3 is TGTGCCAGCAGTTTGGGGGGGGTTGGCACTGAAGCTTTCTTT.

This chain joins TRBV6-5 and TRBJ2-7; 9 bases agree with TRBD2. This CDR3 has 15 residues. The germline CDR1 and CDR2 sequences are MNHEY and SVGAGI. After removal of 3 bases from V and 6 bases from J, the junction contained 9 bases not matched to a gene. CDR3 sequence: CASSYGASGNVEQYF. The CDR3 DNA reads TGTGCCAGCAGTTATGGGGCTAGCGGGAATGTCGAGCAGTACTTC.

This chain joins TRBV19 and TRBJ1-2, with D tentatively TRBD1 (6 bases). The ends were cut back, 7 bases at V and 4 bases at J, with 16 bases in the middle. The germline V gene encodes CDR1 LNHDA and CDR2 SQIVND (reference sequence). The CDR3 runs to 14 residues. CDR3 sequence reads: CASKGVLGPYGYTF. The CDR3 DNA sequence: TGTGCCAGTAAGGGGGTTCTGGGACCCTATGGCTACACCTTC.

The V gene is TRBV7-9, the J gene TRBJ2-3; 7 bases align to TRBD2. Germline V gene sequence: CDR1 SEHNR, CDR2 FQNEAQ (reference sequence). The CDR3 spans 17 residues. The V and J ends lost 2 bases and 5 bases, in that order; junction bases with no gene match: 13. CDR3 protein: CASSLSGGGGAQDTQYF. CDR3 bases: TGTGCCAGCAGCTTAAGTGGCGGGGGTGGGGCCCAAGATACGCAGTATTTT.

The chain employs TRBV10-3 and TRBJ2-1; TRBD2 aligns across 14 bases. The CDR3 extends over 15 amino acids. The V segment lost 2 bases and the J segment 6 bases; nucleotides outside the gene matches: 0. Germline lookup yields CDR1 ENHRY and CDR2 SYGVKD. The CDR3 loop reads CAISEGTSGSNEQFF. CDR3 nucleotides: TGTGCCATCAGTGAGGGGACTAGCGGGAGCAATGAGCAGTTCTTC.

This clone has a handful of counts. The chain couples TRBV19 to TRBJ1-4; D unclear. This CDR3 region has 13 residues. The germline gives CDR1 LNHDA, CDR2 SQIVND (reference sequence). V was clipped by 7 bases and J by 4 bases, with 10 bases between them. CDR3 in amino acids: CASNEGINEKLFF. CDR3 bases: TGTGCCAGTAATGAGGGTATTAATGAAAAACTGTTTTTT. Combining the CDR3 with reference TRBV19 and TRBJ1-4 gives the whole variable domain DGGITQSPKYLFRKEGQNVTLSCEQNLNHDAMYWYRQDPGQGLRLIYYSQIVNDFQKGDIAEGYSVSREKKESFPLTVTSAQKNPTAFYLCASNEGINEKLFFGSGTQLSVL.

This chain connects TRBV6-1 to TRBJ1-1, with no clear D. The CDR3 is made up of 12 amino acids. Trimming took 2 bases from V and 7 from J, leaving 8 bases between them. Germline CDR1 and CDR2: MNHNS and SASEGT. The CDR3 sequence: CASSELTGEAFF. CDR3 bases: TGTGCCAGCAGTGAACTTACGGGTGAAGCTTTCTTT.

This sequence joins TRBV27 and TRBJ2-1; 7 bases line up with TRBD1. After removal of 6 bases from V and 5 bases from J, the junction contained 4 bases not matched to a gene. The germline gives CDR1 MNHEY, CDR2 SMNVEV (reference sequence). The CDR3 contains 13 residues. The CDR3 region is CASSFGTDNEQFF. The CDR3 DNA is TGTGCCAGCAGCTTCGGGACAGACAATGAGCAGTTCTTC.

This chain links TRBV10-3 with TRBJ2-2, with D possibly being TRBD2 (5 bases). The germline V gene has CDR1 ENHRY and CDR2 SYGVKD. The CDR3 totals 12 residues. V lost 9 bases, J lost 1 base, and 6 bases lay in between. The CDR3 loop reads CAIGRNTGELFF. In nucleotides, the CDR3 is TGTGCCATAGGGAGGAACACCGGGGAGCTGTTTTTT.

This clone was recorded only once. The rearrangement uses TRBV27 and TRBJ2-7; the match to TRBD2 covers 11 bases. J gave up 0 bases and V 6 bases, and 1 base lay outside the gene matches. This CDR3 is 14 amino acids long. CDR1 and CDR2 (germline): MNHEY, SMNVEV (reference sequence). The CDR3 region has the DNA TGTGCCAGCAGACTAGCGGGAGCCTCCTACGAGCAGTACTTC. This encodes CASRLAGASYEQYF.

This sequence joins TRBV28 and TRBJ2-1, with 12 bases that match TRBD2. The CDR3 length is 14 residues. V lost 9 bases, J lost 7 bases, and 7 bases stayed unmatched. Germline V lookup: CDR1 MDHEN, CDR2 SYDVKM. CDR3 coding DNA: TGTGCCAGTTCGACTAGCGGGAGTATTAATGAGCAGTTCTTC. This codes for CASSTSGSINEQFF.